This TCR beta chain derives from a study of cytomegalovirus exposure and HLA in healthy donors. Study as a whole: An early release of data contained about 85 million unique TCRs, which came from HLA-typed donors.

Donors sampled were nominally healthy, though unrecorded immune exposures were likely. Study-level results: A later analysis showed TCR association rates differing by HLA locus, peaking at DRB1 and lowest at HLA-C.

Amplification used 60 Vbeta primers and 13 Jbeta primers. Sequencing was performed with immunoSEQ multiplex PCR; in TCRdb, only in-frame clones are kept and a portion is missing. The sample includes roughly 200,000 clones, roughly four fifths of them seen just once. Trimming cost V 7 bases and J 6 bases; bases outside gene matches: 6. The CDR3 has 12 amino acids. The V gene's germline CDR1 is SQVTM and CDR2 ANQGSEA. About this clone itself: Its antigen is not identified.

Specimen: PBMCs. This chain links TRBV29-1 with TRBJ2-7; TRBD1 aligns across 10 bases. The receptor's source is a man in his fifties or sixties in good health and CMV-seronegative. The CDR3: CSGRGDRGEQYF. The CDR3 DNA follows: TGCAGCGGGAGGGGGGACAGGGGCGAGCAGTACTTC.